This T cell receptor beta chain was sequenced during a study of blood T cell repertoires in COVID-19. This CDR3 is built from 16 residues. Germline trimming cut 2 bases from V and 4 bases from J; bases unmatched to any gene: 5. CDR1 and CDR2 from the germline V gene are MNHEY and SVGEGT. This clone was counted once. Authors' analysis steps: Amplifying reference gene primers gave estimates of nucleated cell counts. The method was immunoSEQ multiplex PCR; TCRdb's version includes in-frame clones alone and lacks a portion of them. V and J calls and clone size are copied from that table; D and trimming were computed from the DNA. This table has some 70,000 clones, over 70% appearing once.

The chain recombines TRBV6-2 or TRBV6-3 with TRBJ2-1; TRBD1 matches 10 bases. The specimen was peripheral blood. The receptor's source is a man between 45 and 60 years old with active COVID-19. The CDR3 loop is CASSYPGQGGYNEQFF. The CDR3 DNA sequence: TGTGCCAGCAGTTACCCCGGACAGGGGGGTTACAATGAGCAGTTCTTC.